Listed here are 22 T cell receptor beta chains from one sample, sequenced in a study of CD8 T cells in ankylosing spondylitis. From the 5' RACE reads, TCRdb called clonotypes with MiXCR, one entry per CDR3 protein. The sample holds roughly 60,000 distinct CDR3 sequences, over 5% seen once. The material sequenced was synovial fluid, either unsorted or a sorted T cell fraction (not recorded which). The receptor set was obtained from a male donor with ankylosing spondylitis.

This clonotype was seen at least ten times. The chain couples TRBV11-2 to TRBJ2-2; no reliable D call. The CDR3 length is 13 residues. The V gene's germline CDR1 is SGHAT and CDR2 FQNNGV. V shed 5 bases and J shed 6 bases, with 10 bases lying between them. The CDR3 here is CASSLFVPGELFF. As DNA, the CDR3 is TGTGCCAGCAGCCTCTTTGTCCCCGGGGAGCTGTTTTTT.

This clonotype was seen at least ten times. The chain couples TRBV29-1 to TRBJ1-1; TRBD1 agrees at 7 bases. The CDR3 has 12 residues. The V gene's germline CDR1 is SQVTM and CDR2 ANQGSEA. J gave up 7 bases and V 6 bases, and 8 bases lay outside the gene matches. The CDR3 is CSVAGGSGEAFF. The CDR3 DNA reads as TGCAGCGTGGCAGGGGGGTCCGGTGAAGCTTTCTTT.

This clonotype was counted at least ten times. The gene calls are TRBV20-1 and TRBJ2-1; TRBD2 might be the D (5 bases). This CDR3 spans 15 amino acids. V dropped 0 bases and J dropped 3 bases, with 12 bases sitting between them. Looked up from germline, CDR1 is DFQATT and CDR2 is SNEGSKA (reference sequence). The chain's CDR3 is CSARDSGKNYNEQFF. The CDR3 region has the DNA TGCAGTGCTAGAGATTCGGGAAAGAACTACAATGAGCAGTTCTTC.

The chain has TRBV6-1 and TRBJ2-7, with D perhaps being TRBD1 or TRBD2 (5 bases each). The CDR3 loop spans 14 amino acids. Trimming removed 7 bases at V and 0 bases at J, with 13 bases between. Germline V lookup: CDR1 MNHNS, CDR2 SASEGT. CDR3: CASIGDGSSYEQYF. The CDR3 coding sequence is TGTGCCAGCATTGGGGACGGAAGCTCCTACGAGCAGTACTTC.

This clonotype was seen at least ten times. The chain joins TRBV2 to TRBJ2-3; a possible D gene is TRBD2 (6 bases). The CDR3 spans 14 residues. Trimming cost V 6 bases and J 8 bases, with 18 bases left between them. CDR1 is SNHLY, CDR2 FYNNEI, per germline. The CDR3 reads CASSALVGRSTQYF. The DNA for the CDR3 is TGTGCCAGCAGCGCTCTAGTGGGGAGGAGTACGCAGTATTTT.

This clonotype occurred many times. The rearrangement joins TRBV28 to TRBJ2-1; perhaps TRBD2 as D (6 bases). The length of the CDR3 is 11 residues. Germline V gene sequence: CDR1 MDHEN, CDR2 SYDVKM. V lost 6 bases and J 16 bases, leaving 16 bases between the germline ends. CDR3 in amino acids: CASRATSRKFF. In nucleotides, the CDR3 is TGTGCCAGCAGGGCCACTAGCAGGAAATTCTTC.

This clonotype was detected ten times or more. The J gene is TRBJ1-4, the V gene TRBV7-8; D not resolved. Looked up from germline, CDR1 is SGHVS and CDR2 is FQNEAQ. Trimming stripped 3 bases from V and 0 bases from J, with 8 bases between. The CDR3 totals 15 residues. The CDR3 DNA reads as TGTGCCAGCAGCTTGCACAGTCCAACTAATGAAAAACTGTTTTTT. It encodes CASSLHSPTNEKLFF.

This clonotype was observed a few times. The chain has TRBV18 and TRBJ2-5; D is unresolved. The V and J ends lost 6 bases and 5 bases respectively, with 19 bases between them. Germline V CDR1 and CDR2: KGHSH, LQKENI. This CDR3 is built from 15 residues. This CDR3 is CASSHAADAGETQYF. The CDR3, as DNA: TGTGCCAGCTCGCACGCCGCGGACGCCGGCGAGACCCAGTACTTC.

As concerns this clonotype: A much larger clone differs by one base, so this may be a read error. The rearrangement links TRBV20-1 to TRBJ1-5, with D possibly TRBD1 on 5 matching bases. CDR1 is DFQATT, CDR2 SNEGSKA, per germline (reference sequence). CDR3 size: 14 residues. CDR3 residues: CNALTSRGNQPQHF. CDR3 in DNA: TGCAATGCTCTCACTTCTAGGGGTAATCAGCCCCAGCATTTT.

This clonotype was counted at least ten times. The J gene is TRBJ2-7, the V gene TRBV28, with 7 bases aligning to TRBD1. The V segment lost 8 bases and the J segment 2 bases; nucleotides outside the gene matches: 9. This CDR3 is 14 amino acids long. The germline V gene has CDR1 MDHEN and CDR2 SYDVKM. CDR3 sequence reads: CASCRDRSAYEQYF. The CDR3 DNA follows: TGTGCCAGCTGCCGGGACAGATCAGCCTACGAGCAGTACTTC.

This clonotype was counted at least ten times. The chain uses TRBV18 and TRBJ2-1, with TRBD1 matching over 8 bases. The V segment lost 2 bases and the J segment 10 bases; nucleotides outside the gene matches: 7. Germline values: CDR1 KGHSH, CDR2 LQKENI. The CDR3 is made up of 14 amino acids. The CDR3 nucleotides are TGTGCCAGCTCACCAAACCAGGGGGCCGAAGAGCAGTTCTTC. Residues: CASSPNQGAEEQFF.

Only a few counts were recorded for this clonotype. The chain employs TRBV11-2 and TRBJ2-7; TRBD2 matches 9 bases. CDR1 SGHAT and CDR2 FQNNGV come from the germline V gene. The CDR3 covers 15 residues. With V trimmed by 5 bases and J by 2 bases, 7 bases remained unmatched. CDR3 in amino acids: CASSLGAGGTYEQYF. CDR3 sequence (DNA): TGTGCCAGCAGCCTCGGGGCGGGAGGGACCTACGAGCAGTACTTC. Full variable domain (missing parts from reference TRBV11-2 and TRBJ2-7): EAGVAQSPRYKIIEKRQSVAFWCNPISGHATLYWYQQILGQGPKLLIQFQNNGVVDDSQLPKDRFSAERLKGVDSTLKIQPAKLEDSAVYLCASSLGAGGTYEQYFGPGTRLTVT.

This clonotype was recorded many times. The chain is built from TRBV20-1 and TRBJ2-1; the D is unclear. Per the germline V gene, CDR1 is DFQATT and CDR2 is SNEGSKA (reference sequence). This CDR3 contains 14 residues. The germline V and J ends were trimmed by 3 bases and 3 bases, with 12 bases remaining between them. The chain's CDR3 is CSASFWRIYNEQFF. The CDR3 region has the DNA TGCAGTGCTAGTTTTTGGCGCATCTACAATGAGCAGTTCTTC.

This clonotype was counted many times. The rearrangement uses TRBV28 and TRBJ2-1, with 12 nucleotides matching TRBD2. CDR3 size: 16 residues. The germline gives CDR1 MDHEN, CDR2 SYDVKM. Losses at the gene ends were 6 bases for V and 9 bases for J; bases not matched to a gene: 12. The CDR3 sequence is CASRSTVLAGGGEQFF. DNA of the CDR3: TGTGCCAGCAGATCCACCGTACTAGCGGGAGGAGGTGAGCAGTTCTTC.

DNA of the CDR3: TGTGCCAGCAGCTTCATTAGAGGCACCGGGGAGCTGTTTTTT. The encoded protein is CASSFIRGTGELFF. The V and J genes are TRBV5-5 and TRBJ2-2; D ambiguous. This CDR3 contains 14 residues. Germline V CDR1 and CDR2: SGHKS, YYEKEE (reference sequence). Trimming left V 2 bases short and J 4 bases short, with 9 bases between.

V is TRBV20-1 and J is TRBJ2-5; 10 nucleotides align to TRBD2. Losses at the gene ends were 3 bases for V and 0 bases for J; bases not matched to a gene: 13. Germline values: CDR1 DFQATT, CDR2 SNEGSKA (reference sequence). The CDR3 is 18 amino acids. The CDR3 coding sequence is TGCAGTGCTAGTCCGGGTCTTCTAGCGGGAGAGTACCAAGAGACCCAGTACTTC. This encodes CSASPGLLAGEYQETQYF.

This clonotype has at least ten counts. The V call is TRBV3-1, the J call TRBJ1-5; 7 bases line up with TRBD1. The CDR3 spans 16 residues. Trimming took 2 bases from V and 2 from J; bases not matched to a gene: 6. Germline V gene lookup returns CDR1 LGHDT and CDR2 YNNKEL (reference sequence). The CDR3 loop is CASSQHRGSGNQPQHF. For the CDR3, the DNA is TGTGCCAGCAGCCAACACAGGGGCTCGGGCAATCAGCCCCAGCATTTT.

This clonotype showed up many times. This CDR3 reads CASSPFQSGRNTGELFF. CDR3 in DNA: TGCGCCAGCAGCCCATTTCAGAGCGGGCGCAACACCGGGGAGCTGTTTTTT. The rearrangement links TRBV4-1 to TRBJ2-2; D might be TRBD2 (6 bases). The V gene lost 4 bases and the J gene lost 2 bases, with 17 bases spanning the gap. The CDR3 length is 17 residues. Germline lookup yields CDR1 MGHRA and CDR2 YSYEKL.

In its sample, this clonotype was seen a few times. This rearrangement joins TRBV19 to TRBJ2-1; 9 bases agree with TRBD2. The CDR3 runs 15 residues. Trimming took 4 bases from V and 4 from J; bases not matched to a gene: 5. Germline V lookup: CDR1 LNHDA, CDR2 SQIVND (reference sequence). The CDR3 reads CASSKGLARYNEQFF. The CDR3 nucleotides read TGTGCCAGTAGTAAAGGACTAGCGCGTTACAATGAGCAGTTCTTC.

This clonotype showed up many times. V is TRBV20-1 and J is TRBJ2-2, with TRBD2 matching over 13 bases. Germline values: CDR1 DFQATT, CDR2 SNEGSKA (reference sequence). J lost 3 bases, V lost 0 bases, and 13 bases had no gene match. CDR3 length: 20 residues. CDR3 loop: CSARDFKGLAGLEYTGELFF. Here the CDR3 DNA reads TGCAGTGCTAGAGATTTTAAGGGACTAGCGGGGTTGGAATACACCGGGGAGCTGTTTTTT.

This clonotype was detected ten times or more. The chain uses TRBV20-1 and TRBJ2-2; 9 nucleotides match TRBD1. The V and J ends lost 6 bases and 0 bases, in that order; junction bases with no gene match: 5. CDR1 DFQATT and CDR2 SNEGSKA come from the germline V gene (reference sequence). The CDR3 length is 15 residues. The CDR3 coding sequence is TGCAGTGCAAAAACAGGGGGCTCGAACACCGGGGAGCTGTTTTTT. Its translation: CSAKTGGSNTGELFF.

This clonotype was seen repeatedly, ten times or more. V gene TRBV5-6 combines with J gene TRBJ2-1; 8 positions match TRBD2. Germline assignment: CDR1 SGHDT and CDR2 YYEEEE. V shed 0 bases and J 9 bases; nucleotides not matched to a gene: 2. The CDR3 extends over 13 amino acids. The CDR3 DNA is TGTGCCAGCAGCTTGGGCGGGAGGCTTGAGCAGTTCTTC. Translating gives CASSLGGRLEQFF.